The T cell receptor beta chain under discussion was sequenced for a study of human T cells and chemical hapten exposure. Study-level information: It was small differences in pooled library volume that mainly caused per-sample TCR yields to vary.

TCRdb processed the RACE reads anew with MiXCR; each CDR3 protein has one entry. The sample has tens of thousands of distinct CDR3 sequences; approximately 14% are singletons. This clonotype has more than one count but fewer than ten. V dropped 0 bases and J dropped 4 bases, with 6 bases sitting between them. CDR3 size: 14 residues. The germline gives CDR1 MNHEY, CDR2 SMNVEV (reference sequence). Time point: pre-sensitization, week 0. Sample treatment: therapeutic diphenylcyclopropenone sensitization with weekly scalp DPC. Blood draws came first, before each patch test. The sequencing here drew on whole blood, taken in connection with sensitization to the hapten diphenylcyclopropenone (DPC). The J gene is TRBJ1-4, the V gene TRBV27; D is unclear. This clonotype originated in a woman in her fifties or sixties with alopecia areata. Some clones in this sample may be carry-over from other donors' samples. CDR3 amino acids: CASSLSLYNEKLFF. The DNA of the CDR3 is TGTGCCAGCAGTTTATCCCTTTATAATGAAAAACTGTTTTTT.